The source of this TCR beta chain is a study of shared clonotypes between healthy human individuals. The naive CD8 fraction comprised CD45RO-negative cells positively selected for CCR7 and excluded terminally differentiated effector memory CD45RA+ cells. Germline-derived CDR1 and CDR2 are MDHEN and SYDVKM. V was shortened by 3 bases and J by 6 bases, with 8 bases between the two germline ends. The CDR3 extends over 13 amino acids. TCRdb's table, derived via immunoSEQ multiplex PCR, lists solely in-frame clones and lacks some. The repertoire includes about 2.1 million clones, approximately 92% of them detected once, and more than 1.5% sits in the top ten.

The V gene is TRBV28, the J gene TRBJ2-2; D is unclear. The sample taken for sequencing was naive CD8+ T cells from PBMCs. This clonotype originated in a man aged 18 to 29 in good health. Some clones in this sample may be carry-over from other donors' samples. CDR3 in amino acids: CASSFYSAGELFF. The CDR3 DNA reads as TGTGCCAGCAGTTTTTACAGTGCCGGGGAGCTGTTTTTT. Full variable domain (remainder filled in from reference TRBV28 and TRBJ2-2): DVKVTQSSRYLVKRTGEKVFLECVQDMDHENMFWYRQDPGLGLRLIYFSYDVKMKEKGDIPEGYSVSREKKERFSLILESASTNQTSMYLCASSFYSAGELFFGEGSRLTVL.